This entry lists 22 T cell receptor beta chains sequenced from one sample in a study of T cell responses to AZD1222 COVID-19 vaccine. Assay used: immunoSEQ multiplex PCR; TCRdb lists only in-frame clones, some missing. The sample holds roughly 180,000 clones, roughly 93% seen once. Here the sequenced sample was peripheral blood, taken 28 days after the second dose of the MenACWY control vaccine. These receptors were obtained from an adult who received the MenACWY meningococcal vaccine as a control.

The gene calls are TRBV15 and TRBJ2-1, with TRBD2 matching over 9 bases. Germline loops: CDR1 LNHNV, CDR2 YYDKDF (reference sequence). The junction had 1 base not matched to a gene; V was cut back by 1 base and J by 0 bases. This CDR3 contains 16 residues. The chain's CDR3 is CATSRGGGGSYNEQFF. CDR3 DNA: TGTGCCACCAGCAGAGGCGGGGGGGGCTCCTACAATGAGCAGTTCTTC.

The rearrangement links TRBV18 to TRBJ1-1; 9 bases align to TRBD1. CDR3 length: 17 amino acids. From germline, CDR1 is KGHSH and CDR2 LQKENI. The J segment lost 0 bases and the V segment lost 6 bases, leaving 11 bases of the junction unmatched. CDR3 DNA: TGTGCCAGCTCTCGTCCCCGGGACAGGGTCATGAACACTGAAGCTTTCTTT. Its protein product is CASSRPRDRVMNTEAFF.

The rearrangement uses TRBV7-9 and TRBJ1-1; D gene ambiguous. CDR1 and CDR2 from the germline V gene are SEHNR and FQNEAQ (reference sequence). The CDR3 has 15 residues. V gave up 5 bases and J gave up 1 base, with 14 bases separating them. CDR3 loop: CASSHRQTQNTEAFF. CDR3 sequence (DNA): TGTGCCAGCAGCCACCGCCAAACACAGAACACTGAAGCTTTCTTT.

The genes are TRBV28 and TRBJ2-1; D could derive from TRBD1 or TRBD2 (5 bases each). CDR1 and CDR2 (germline): MDHEN, SYDVKM. V lost 3 bases to trimming and J lost 1 base, with 10 bases between them. This CDR3 has 15 residues. The CDR3 sequence: CASSFGGGSYNEQFF. As DNA, the CDR3 is TGTGCCAGCAGTTTTGGGGGTGGTTCCTACAATGAGCAGTTCTTC.

V usage is TRBV27 and J usage is TRBJ1-1; D gene uncertain. The germline V and J ends were trimmed by 2 bases and 7 bases, with 11 bases remaining between them. From germline, CDR1 is MNHEY and CDR2 SMNVEV (reference sequence). The CDR3 contains 13 residues. This CDR3 is CASSLLWGDEAFF. CDR3 nucleotides: TGTGCCAGCAGTTTACTGTGGGGAGATGAAGCTTTCTTT.

The rearrangement links TRBV3-1 (or the pseudogene TRBV3-2) to TRBJ2-7; 8 bases match TRBD1. With 4 bases clipped from V and 5 bases from J, the junction kept 10 bases outside the gene matches. The CDR3 contains 15 residues. Germline V gene lookup returns CDR1 LGHDT and CDR2 YNNKEL (reference sequence). CDR3 residues: CASSPDDRGGNEQYF. DNA for the CDR3: TGTGCCAGCAGCCCAGACGACAGGGGTGGCAACGAGCAGTACTTC.

A word on this clone: Other nucleotide sequences in the sample specify the same CDR3. The V call is TRBV5-4, the J call TRBJ1-1, with D perhaps matching TRBD1 (6 bases). Trimming cost V 4 bases and J 4 bases, with 14 bases left between them. Germline values: CDR1 SGHNT, CDR2 YYREEE (reference sequence). The CDR3 contains 14 residues. The CDR3 DNA reads as TGTGCCAGCAGCCCAAGAGGGGGGAGCACTGAAGCTTTCTTT. It translates to CASSPRGGSTEAFF.

The V and J genes are TRBV2 and TRBJ2-2; the D is unclear. Trimming took 5 bases from V and 4 from J, leaving 8 bases between them. CDR1 and CDR2 (germline): SNHLY, FYNNEI. CDR3 size: 13 residues. This CDR3 reads CASSTDVTGELFF. CDR3 nucleotides: TGTGCCAGCAGTACCGACGTCACCGGGGAGCTGTTTTTT.

This chain links TRBV5-4 with TRBJ1-1, with D uncertain. Germline loops: CDR1 SGHNT, CDR2 YYREEE (reference sequence). The CDR3 extends over 13 amino acids. V lost 0 bases and J 7 bases, leaving 10 bases between the germline ends. The CDR3 sequence: CASSLVAAGEAFF. The CDR3 region has the DNA TGTGCCAGCAGCTTGGTGGCAGCCGGTGAAGCTTTCTTT. The full variable domain, its missing parts supplied by reference TRBV5-4 and TRBJ1-1, is ETGVTQSPTHLIKTRGQQVTLRCSSQSGHNTVSWYQQALGQGPQFIFQYYREEENGRGNFPPRFSGLQFPNYSSELNVNALELDDSALYLCASSLVAAGEAFFGQGTRLTVV.

The V and J genes are TRBV30 and TRBJ2-1; D is unresolved. This CDR3 contains 16 residues. V gave up 3 bases and J gave up 6 bases, with 21 bases separating them. Germline lookup yields CDR1 GTSNPN and CDR2 SVGIG (reference sequence). The CDR3 DNA reads TGTGCCTGGAGGCTCTCGATTTCCGTCGCATCCAATGAGCAGTTCTTC. It translates to CAWRLSISVASNEQFF.

The V gene is TRBV6-1, the J gene TRBJ2-7, with 9 bases identical to TRBD1. The CDR3 extends over 16 amino acids. The V segment lost 1 base and the J segment 2 bases; nucleotides outside the gene matches: 6. Germline V gene sequence: CDR1 MNHNS, CDR2 SASEGT. The CDR3 DNA sequence: TGTGCCAGCAGTGAAGGACAGGGGGGGAGGACCTACGAGCAGTACTTC. This sequence encodes CASSEGQGGRTYEQYF.

With respect to this clone: This same CDR3 is encoded by further DNA sequences in the sample. The chain couples TRBV6-5 to TRBJ2-7, with D perhaps matching TRBD2 (7 bases). There are 12 residues in the CDR3. V was clipped by 2 bases and J by 6 bases, with 8 bases between them. Looked up from germline, CDR1 is MNHEY and CDR2 is SVGAGI. The CDR3 sequence: CASSYRGGEQYF. Written as DNA, the CDR3 is TGTGCCAGCAGTTACAGGGGGGGCGAGCAGTACTTC.

The chain couples TRBV30 to TRBJ1-1, with 7 bases fitting TRBD1. In germline, CDR1 is GTSNPN, CDR2 SVGIG (reference sequence). This CDR3 has 14 amino acids. The trim removed 1 base at V and 4 bases at J, leaving 6 bases unmatched. In DNA form, the CDR3 reads TGTGCCTGGAGTGCCCCAGACAGGGCCACTGAAGCTTTCTTT. It is translated as CAWSAPDRATEAFF.

The CDR3 sequence: CASSTVVTGELFF. The CDR3 DNA reads TGTGCCAGCAGTACAGTGGTCACCGGGGAGCTGTTTTTT. The chain combines TRBV12-3 or TRBV12-4 with TRBJ2-2; unclear D gene. This CDR3 has 13 residues. V lost 5 bases and J 4 bases, leaving 8 bases between the germline ends.

This chain links TRBV3-1 (or the pseudogene TRBV3-2) with TRBJ2-3; 8 bases fit TRBD1. Germline trimming cut 5 bases from V and 3 bases from J; bases unmatched to any gene: 4. Germline values: CDR1 LGHDT, CDR2 YNNKEL (reference sequence). The CDR3 extends over 14 amino acids. CDR3 amino acids: CASSSRTGTDTQYF. The CDR3 bases are TGTGCCAGCAGCTCCCGGACAGGGACAGATACGCAGTATTTT.

This clone was detected once. The gene calls are TRBV11-2 and TRBJ1-6; TRBD1 might be the D (5 bases). Trimming cost V 3 bases and J 10 bases, with 19 bases left between them. The germline CDR1 and CDR2 sequences are SGHAT and FQNNGV. The CDR3 consists of 16 residues. The DNA for the CDR3 is TGTGCCAGCAGCTTTCCGGGGGGGGGTGGAAGATCACCCCTCCACTTT. Translated: CASSFPGGGGRSPLHF.

The rearrangement uses TRBV6-5 and TRBJ2-7; 7 bases match TRBD1. The CDR3 spans 14 residues. Germline assignment: CDR1 MNHEY and CDR2 SVGAGI. J lost 2 bases, V lost 6 bases, and 7 bases had no gene match. CDR3 loop: CASRQATGPYEQYF. In DNA form, the CDR3 reads TGTGCCAGCAGACAGGCGACAGGGCCCTACGAGCAGTACTTC.

This chain uses TRBV5-6 with TRBJ2-7, with D unresolved. The CDR3 contains 14 residues. Germline CDR1 reads SGHDT; CDR2 reads YYEEEE. The V and J ends lost 0 bases and 1 base respectively, with 8 bases between them. CDR3 bases: TGTGCCAGCAGCTTGGCCTTGGCGTCCTACGAGCAGTACTTC. Its protein product is CASSLALASYEQYF.

The V gene is TRBV18, the J gene TRBJ1-5, with D hard to call. CDR3 length equals 15 residues. Per the germline V gene, CDR1 is KGHSH and CDR2 is LQKENI. V was clipped by 1 base and J by 6 bases, with 13 bases between them. The CDR3 reads CASSPQGGSVQPQHF. Written as DNA, the CDR3 is TGTGCCAGCTCACCACAAGGCGGGAGCGTTCAGCCCCAGCATTTT.

The V call is TRBV11-2, the J call TRBJ1-5, with unresolved D. The CDR3 extends over 14 amino acids. The germline V gene has CDR1 SGHAT and CDR2 FQNNGV. The V gene lost 1 base and the J gene lost 4 bases, with 8 bases spanning the gap. The CDR3 region has the DNA TGTGCCAGCAGCTTAGGTACAGCTAATCAGCCCCAGCATTTT. Residues: CASSLGTANQPQHF.

CDR3 protein: CASSLETALNTEAFF. The CDR3 nucleotides read TGCGCCAGCAGCCTAGAGACAGCGTTGAACACTGAAGCTTTCTTT. The chain employs TRBV4-3 and TRBJ1-1; D possibly corresponds to TRBD1 (5 bases). This CDR3 spans 15 amino acids. The germline CDR1 and CDR2 sequences are LGHNA and YSLEER. The V gene lost 4 bases and the J gene lost 0 bases, with 12 bases spanning the gap.

The V call is TRBV19, the J call TRBJ2-1; perhaps TRBD1 as D (5 bases). This CDR3 spans 13 amino acids. CDR1 is LNHDA and CDR2 is SQIVND in the germline V gene (reference sequence). Trimming shortened V by 5 bases and J by 6 bases, and 11 bases separated the two germline ends. The CDR3 loop reads CASSLTATNEQFF. CDR3 bases: TGTGCCAGTAGTTTGACAGCTACCAATGAGCAGTTCTTC.